This TCR beta chain appears in the sequencing data of a study of T cell changes during pregnancy in multiple sclerosis. The CDR3 has 15 residues. CDR1 is SGDLS, CDR2 YYNGEE, per germline. Trimming pared 6 bases from V and 7 bases from J, leaving 23 bases between. Only in-frame clones appear in the TCRdb table, and some are missing; sequencing was by immunoSEQ multiplex PCR. The sample carries 60,000 to 70,000 clones, about 90% recorded once. The source is a female donor in good health, enrolled as a control in a pregnancy study. The material was peripheral blood, obtained in the second trimester of pregnancy. This chain connects TRBV9 to TRBJ2-7, with a possible D match to TRBD2 (5 bases). The DNA of the CDR3 is TGTGCCAGCACCCGTAGTAGTTGGGAGCGGTGGGAGCAGTACTTC. Amino acids: CASTRSSWERWEQYF.